This TCR beta chain was identified during a study of response to subunit inactivated influenza vaccine. Findings and caveats of the study: A suggestion made by the authors is that each seasonal influenza vaccination recruits few new T cells.

Germline trimming cut 6 bases from V and 6 bases from J; bases unmatched to any gene: 10. This CDR3 is built from 13 residues. Germline assignment: CDR1 DFQATT and CDR2 SNEGSKA (reference sequence). In TCRdb, the RT-PCR reads were re-called with MiXCR into one record per CDR3 protein. In the table there are more than 700,000 distinct CDR3 sequences, 21% of which are singletons. The sample holds a few counts of this clonotype. Its cognate antigen is unknown. This specimen consisted of PBMCs from blood, obtained roughly 5 days after vaccination. The chain links TRBV20-1 to TRBJ2-7, with 8 bases identical to TRBD1. The receptor was derived from a man aged 50 to 60 who received an inactivated influenza vaccine. DNA of the CDR3: TGCAGTGCCAGGGGGCTGTTGGGCGGCGAGCAGTACTTC. The encoded protein is CSARGLLGGEQYF.